This T cell receptor beta chain was documented in a study of Tregs in tolerant kidney transplant recipients. Study in general: Sorting of CD4+CD25+CD127- cells followed roughly three-day belatacept mixed lymphocyte reactions, sometimes with approximately five-day graft donor restimulation.

In this sample, this clone turned up once. The antigen is undetermined. Other DNA sequences within the sample encode an identical CDR3. Sequencing used immunoSEQ multiplex PCR; TCRdb keeps in-frame clones, though not all of them. The sample lists under 50,000 clones, roughly 95% occurring once. Between the trimmed V and J ends, which lost 2 bases and 1 base, there was a span of 5 bases. This CDR3 has 13 amino acids. From germline, CDR1 is MNHEY and CDR2 SVGAGI. The clonotype comes from a human donor in good health. Sequenced input: Tregs from blood cultured with allogeneic cells. The V gene is TRBV6-5, the J gene TRBJ1-1; D remains ambiguous. The CDR3 DNA follows: TGTGCCAGCAGTTACGGGAGGAACACTGAAGCTTTCTTT. Protein: CASSYGRNTEAFF.